This T cell receptor (beta chain) was sequenced for a study of cytomegalovirus exposure and HLA in healthy donors. For this clone: The antigen is undetermined.

PCR involved 60 Vbeta and 13 Jbeta primers. The data were produced by immunoSEQ multiplex PCR, yet TCRdb's version contains in-frame clones alone and is incomplete. Among some 130,000 clones, approximately 77% were seen once, and the ten largest hold roughly 1.3%. Overall study findings and caveats: Later analysis indicated greater clonal expansion among HLA-associated TCR beta chains than among equally common other chains.

This clonotype originated in a woman aged 40 to 50 in good health and CMV-seronegative. The sequencing input was PBMCs.

CDR3 residues: CASSQEGGLTSRTDTQYF. CDR3 sequence (DNA): TGCGCCAGCAGCCAAGAAGGGGGCTTGACAAGCCGCACAGATACGCAGTATTTT. V gene TRBV4-3 combines with J gene TRBJ2-3; 7 nucleotides agree with TRBD1. Losses at the gene ends were 0 bases for V and 1 base for J; bases not matched to a gene: 10. Looked up from germline, CDR1 is LGHNA and CDR2 is YSLEER. The CDR3 length is 18 residues.